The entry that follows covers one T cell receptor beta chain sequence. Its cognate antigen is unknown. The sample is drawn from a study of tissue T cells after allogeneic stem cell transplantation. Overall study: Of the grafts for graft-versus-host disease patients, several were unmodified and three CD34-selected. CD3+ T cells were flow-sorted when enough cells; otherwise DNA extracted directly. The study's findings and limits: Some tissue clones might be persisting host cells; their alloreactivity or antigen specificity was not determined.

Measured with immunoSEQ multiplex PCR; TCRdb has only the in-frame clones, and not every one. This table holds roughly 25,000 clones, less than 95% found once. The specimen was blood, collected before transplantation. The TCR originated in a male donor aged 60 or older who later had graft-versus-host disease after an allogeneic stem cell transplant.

CDR3 nucleotide sequence: TGTGCCAGCAGTCCCGGGACAGCGCGCACCGGGGAGCTGTTTTTT. The encoded protein is CASSPGTARTGELFF. V and J are TRBV7-7 and TRBJ2-2, with 7 bases that match TRBD1. J gave up 4 bases and V 6 bases, and 8 bases lay outside the gene matches. Germline V gives CDR1 SSHAT, CDR2 FNYEAQ (reference sequence). This CDR3 has 15 amino acids.